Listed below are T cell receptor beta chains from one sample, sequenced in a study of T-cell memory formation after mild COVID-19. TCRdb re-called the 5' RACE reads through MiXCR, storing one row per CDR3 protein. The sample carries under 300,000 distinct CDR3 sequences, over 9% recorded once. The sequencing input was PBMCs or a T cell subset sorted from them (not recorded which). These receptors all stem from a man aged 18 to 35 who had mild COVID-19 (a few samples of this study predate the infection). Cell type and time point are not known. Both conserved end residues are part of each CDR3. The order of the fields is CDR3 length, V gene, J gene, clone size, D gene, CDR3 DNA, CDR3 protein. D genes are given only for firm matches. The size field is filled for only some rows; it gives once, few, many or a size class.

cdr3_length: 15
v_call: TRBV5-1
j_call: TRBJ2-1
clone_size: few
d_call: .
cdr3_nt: TGCGCCAGCAGCTACGGGTATGCGTCCTACAATGAGCAGTTCTTC
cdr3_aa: CASSYGYASYNEQFF

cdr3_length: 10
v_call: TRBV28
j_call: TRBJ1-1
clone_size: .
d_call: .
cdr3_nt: TGTGCCAGCAGGCGACCAAAAGCTTTCTTT
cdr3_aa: CASRRPKAFF

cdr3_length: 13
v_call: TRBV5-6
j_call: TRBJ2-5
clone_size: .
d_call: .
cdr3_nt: TGTGCCAGCAGCCCAGGGTGGGGAGAGACCCAGTACTTC
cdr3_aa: CASSPGWGETQYF

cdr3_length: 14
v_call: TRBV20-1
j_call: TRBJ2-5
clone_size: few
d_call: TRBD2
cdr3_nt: TGCAGTGCCGCACCTAGCGGGGTGGGGGAGACCCAGTACTTC
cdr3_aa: CSAAPSGVGETQYF

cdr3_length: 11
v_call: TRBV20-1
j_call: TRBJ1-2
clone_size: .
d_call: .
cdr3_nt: TGCAGGACCCCCCTTAACTATGGCTACACCTTC
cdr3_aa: CRTPLNYGYTF

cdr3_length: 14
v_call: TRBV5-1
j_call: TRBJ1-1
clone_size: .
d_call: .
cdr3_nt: TGCGCCAGCAGCTTCGGAGGGCGGAACACTGAAGCTTTCTTT
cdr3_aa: CASSFGGRNTEAFF

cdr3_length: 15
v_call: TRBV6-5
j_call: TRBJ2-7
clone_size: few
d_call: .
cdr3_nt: TGTGCCAGCGGACAACCCAAGGGGGTCAGCTACGAGCAGTACTTC
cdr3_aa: CASGQPKGVSYEQYF

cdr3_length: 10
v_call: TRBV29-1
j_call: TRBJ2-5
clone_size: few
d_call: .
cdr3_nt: TGCAGCGTTAGTTCGGAGACCCAGTACTTC
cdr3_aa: CSVSSETQYF

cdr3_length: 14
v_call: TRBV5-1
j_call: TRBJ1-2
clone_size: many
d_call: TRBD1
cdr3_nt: TGCGCCAGCAGCATACAGGGGATGACGGATGGCTACACCTTC
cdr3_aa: CASSIQGMTDGYTF

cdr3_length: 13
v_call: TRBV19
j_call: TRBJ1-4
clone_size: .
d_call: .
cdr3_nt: TGTGCCAGTAGTATCCCCCACGGCGAAAAACTGTTTTTT
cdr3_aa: CASSIPHGEKLFF

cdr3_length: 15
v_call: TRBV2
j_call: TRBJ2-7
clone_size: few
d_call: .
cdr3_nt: TGTGCCAGCAGGTCCCGAAGAGGGTTTACCTACGAGCAGTACTTC
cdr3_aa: CASRSRRGFTYEQYF

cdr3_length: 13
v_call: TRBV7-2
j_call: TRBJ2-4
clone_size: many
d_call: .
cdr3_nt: TGTGCCAGCACCCGCCAGGGGGGGAACATTCAGTACTTC
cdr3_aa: CASTRQGGNIQYF

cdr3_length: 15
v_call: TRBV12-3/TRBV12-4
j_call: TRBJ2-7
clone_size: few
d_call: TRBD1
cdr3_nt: TGTGCCAGCAGTTTACCGAGACAGGGAGTGTACGAGCAGTACTTC
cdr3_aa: CASSLPRQGVYEQYF

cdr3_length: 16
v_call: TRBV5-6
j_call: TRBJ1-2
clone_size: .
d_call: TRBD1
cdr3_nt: TGTGCCAGCAGCCTCCCTACGGGACAGGGGTACTATGGCTACACCTTC
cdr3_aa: CASSLPTGQGYYGYTF

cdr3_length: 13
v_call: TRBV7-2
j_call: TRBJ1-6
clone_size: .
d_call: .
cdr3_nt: TGTGCCAGCAGCCTCAGGGATCACTCACCCCTCCACTTT
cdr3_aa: CASSLRDHSPLHF